One sample yielded the 20 T cell receptor beta chains listed below, sequenced in a study of regulatory T cells in long-lasting Graves disease. Stated time point: newly diagnosed GD, antithyroid drugs for less than 3 months. Making the TCR library involved RNA that had been extracted from PBMCs. Library construction for TCR beta used iRepertoire HTBI primers and Arm-PCR of CDR3 regions. TCRdb independently ran MiXCR on the multiplex PCR reads; one entry per CDR3 protein. The table has about 360,000 distinct CDR3 sequences, 15% to 20% seen once. These data also featured in a second study, about T cells in Graves' hyperthyroidism and ophthalmopathy.

This material consisted of peripheral blood mononuclear cells (PBMCs), taken at new diagnosis, from a patient treated with antithyroid drugs. The receptors shown here come from a woman between 18 and 29 years old with Graves disease.

This clonotype was counted many times. This sequence joins TRBV30 and TRBJ2-1; TRBD2 is a possible D gene (6 bases). CDR1 GTSNPN and CDR2 SVGIG come from the germline V gene (reference sequence). Trimming removed 2 bases at V and 5 bases at J, with 16 bases between. There are 15 residues in the CDR3. This chain's CDR3 is CAWSKLALGDNEQFF. DNA for the CDR3: TGTGCCTGGAGTAAACTAGCCTTAGGAGACAATGAGCAGTTCTTC.

This clonotype occurred many times. As DNA, the CDR3 is TGTGCCAGCAGCCTCGGACCAAGGGAGACCCAGTACTTC. Its protein is CASSLGPRETQYF. This chain connects TRBV11-1 to TRBJ2-5; D uncertain. The V and J ends lost 5 bases and 5 bases respectively, with 12 bases between them. Germline V gene data show CDR1 as SGHAT and CDR2 as FQDESV (reference sequence). The CDR3 length is 13 residues.

This clonotype was seen a handful of times. The chain combines TRBV7-9 with TRBJ2-1; D is possibly TRBD1 (7 bases). There are 19 residues in the CDR3. V was cut by 2 bases and J by 3 bases, with 23 bases left in between. The germline V gene has CDR1 SEHNR and CDR2 FQNEAQ (reference sequence). The CDR3 protein is CASSLLGVRGQGGYNEQFF. CDR3 bases: TGTGCCAGCAGCTTATTAGGAGTTAGGGGGCAGGGGGGCTACAATGAGCAGTTCTTC.

This clonotype was detected many times. V is TRBV2 and J is TRBJ2-7; D is uncertain. The CDR3 extends over 13 amino acids. From germline, CDR1 is SNHLY and CDR2 FYNNEI. V lost 5 bases and J 4 bases, leaving 12 bases between the germline ends. The CDR3 DNA reads TGTGCCAGCAGTCCCCTCCCTCGGTACGAGCAGTACTTC. It specifies CASSPLPRYEQYF.

In its sample, this clonotype was seen many times. V gene TRBV6-1 combines with J gene TRBJ2-3; D is perhaps TRBD2 (6 bases). Germline loops: CDR1 MNHNS, CDR2 SASEGT. CDR3 length equals 16 residues. V lost 6 bases and J 1 base, leaving 17 bases between the germline ends. For the CDR3, the DNA is TGTGCCAGCAGCGTATCGAGCGGGTCTCGCACAGATACGCAGTATTTT. This translates into CASSVSSGSRTDTQYF.

This clonotype was counted at least ten times. V is TRBV5-1 and J is TRBJ2-1, with TRBD2 identical over 13 bases. Germline CDR1 and CDR2: SGHRS and YFSETQ. The CDR3 is 18 residues long. Trimming at V came to 7 bases and at J to 7 bases, leaving 17 bases not matched to a gene. This chain's CDR3 is CASSTTELAGGRANEQFF. For the CDR3, the DNA is TGCGCCAGCTCAACAACAGAACTAGCGGGAGGGAGGGCTAATGAGCAGTTCTTC.

This clonotype was recorded at least ten times. CDR3 protein: CASSSASAYEQYF. In DNA, the CDR3 is TGTGCCAGCAGCTCTGCTTCAGCTTACGAGCAGTACTTC. This chain uses TRBV7-9 with TRBJ2-7; D is ambiguous. The CDR3 length is 13 residues. Looked up from germline, CDR1 is SEHNR and CDR2 is FQNEAQ (reference sequence). Trimming shortened V by 4 bases and J by 4 bases, and 11 bases separated the two germline ends.

This clonotype was seen repeatedly, ten times or more. This chain joins TRBV11-2 and TRBJ2-2; D is ambiguous. Germline V gene sequence: CDR1 SGHAT, CDR2 FQNNGV. V dropped 4 bases and J dropped 1 base, with 10 bases sitting between them. The length of the CDR3 is 15 residues. The DNA for the CDR3 is TGTGCCAGCAGCTCTCCCCGGGTGAACACCGGGGAGCTGTTTTTT. Translation: CASSSPRVNTGELFF.

The chain joins TRBV28 to TRBJ1-1; 8 bases agree with TRBD1. From germline, CDR1 is MDHEN and CDR2 SYDVKM. After removal of 3 bases from V and 0 bases from J, the junction contained 12 bases not matched to a gene. This CDR3 is built from 18 residues. Written as DNA, the CDR3 is TGTGCCAGCAGTTTTGTGGGCAGGGGGCGCGGAGTGAACACTGAAGCTTTCTTT. Translation: CASSFVGRGRGVNTEAFF.

The chain has TRBV5-6 and TRBJ2-2, with 9 nucleotides matching TRBD1. Unmatched junction bases numbered 17, after V lost 6 bases and J lost 5 bases. Germline values: CDR1 SGHDT, CDR2 YYEEEE. This CDR3 contains 18 residues. The CDR3 DNA reads TGTGCCAGCACCATGGGGAACAGGGGGCTTGGGGGAACCGGGGAGCTGTTTTTT. Translating it yields CASTMGNRGLGGTGELFF. The full variable domain, rest sourced from reference TRBV5-6 and TRBJ2-2, is DAGVTQSPTHLIKTRGQQVTLRCSPKSGHDTVSWYQQALGQGPQFIFQYYEEEERQRGNFPDRFSGHQFPNYSSELNVNALLLGDSALYLCASTMGNRGLGGTGELFFGEGSRLTVL.

Ten or more counts support this clonotype. The rearrangement links TRBV11-2 to TRBJ2-3; TRBD2 aligns across 9 bases. The CDR3 has 18 residues. With V trimmed by 1 base and J by 1 base, 9 bases remained unmatched. The germline V gene encodes CDR1 SGHAT and CDR2 FQNNGV. CDR3 nucleotide sequence: TGTGCCAGCAGCTTAGTAGGGGGGAAGCGGGGGGGCACAGATACGCAGTATTTT. It yields the protein CASSLVGGKRGGTDTQYF. The entire variable domain, with the rest obtained from reference TRBV11-2 and TRBJ2-3, is as follows: EAGVAQSPRYKIIEKRQSVAFWCNPISGHATLYWYQQILGQGPKLLIQFQNNGVVDDSQLPKDRFSAERLKGVDSTLKIQPAKLEDSAVYLCASSLVGGKRGGTDTQYFGPGTRLTVL.

This clonotype was picked up one time. The chain has TRBV27 and TRBJ2-1; maybe TRBD2 (7 bases). Trimming cost V 4 bases and J 6 bases, with 10 bases left between them. The CDR3 loop spans 13 amino acids. Per the germline V gene, CDR1 is MNHEY and CDR2 is SMNVEV (reference sequence). CDR3 loop: CASSWGGANEQFF. CDR3 sequence (DNA): TGTGCCAGCAGTTGGGGGGGGGCCAATGAGCAGTTCTTC.

This clonotype appeared many times. This rearrangement joins TRBV6-1 to TRBJ1-5, with 7 bases identical to TRBD1. CDR1 and CDR2 (germline): MNHNS, SASEGT. With 3 bases clipped from V and 9 bases from J, the junction kept 5 bases outside the gene matches. The CDR3 totals 13 residues. CDR3 in DNA: TGTGCCAGCAGTGACAGGGGGGAGAGGCCCCAGCATTTT. Translation gives CASSDRGERPQHF.

This clonotype was recorded many times. The gene calls are TRBV12-5 and TRBJ2-3, with 7 bases fitting TRBD1. The V segment lost 4 bases and the J segment 4 bases; nucleotides outside the gene matches: 5. CDR3 length: 14 residues. Germline CDR1 and CDR2: LGHNT and FRNRAP. This CDR3 is CASGSPQGADTQYF. CDR3 coding DNA: TGTGCTAGTGGTTCCCCGCAGGGGGCAGATACGCAGTATTTT.

The V and J genes are TRBV27 and TRBJ1-2; no clear D. Germline V gene lookup returns CDR1 MNHEY and CDR2 SMNVEV (reference sequence). V gave up 2 bases and J gave up 6 bases, with 16 bases separating them. CDR3 length: 15 amino acids. CDR3: CASSLMSRSVDGYTF. The CDR3 DNA reads as TGTGCCAGCAGTTTAATGTCCAGGTCCGTGGATGGCTACACCTTC.

Concerning this clonotype: A much bigger clone sits one base away, suggesting this may be a read error. J is TRBJ1-1 and V is TRBV5-1; D gene uncertain. The CDR3 is 11 residues long. Germline V gene lookup returns CDR1 SGHRS and CDR2 YFSETQ. This chain's CDR3 is CAGSLNYEAFF. CDR3 nucleotide sequence: TGCGCCGGCAGCTTGAACTATGAAGCTTTCTTT.

A few counts support this clonotype. Since no conserved phenylalanine or tryptophan closes the CDR3, a read error is the likely cause. The chain recombines TRBV28 with TRBJ1-6; D is perhaps TRBD1 (6 bases). The germline V and J ends were trimmed by 0 bases and 8 bases, with 11 bases remaining between them. The CDR3 totals 15 residues. CDR1 and CDR2 from the germline V gene are MDHEN and SYDVKM. The CDR3 coding sequence is TGTGCCAGCAGTTTATGGGCAGGGGAGTATTCACCCCTCCACCTT. Translation gives CASSLWAGEYSPLHL.

Comments on this clonotype: A junction boundary mismatches the germline segment, possibly from a read error. CDR3 coding DNA: TGCGGTGCCCCGGGACAGGGGGCAGGAACTAATGAAAAACTGTTTTTT. It is translated as CGAPGQGAGTNEKLFF. The gene calls are TRBV20-1 and TRBJ1-4, with 12 positions matching TRBD1. The CDR3 totals 16 residues. Germline V lookup: CDR1 DFQATT, CDR2 SNEGSKA (reference sequence).

This clonotype was seen a handful of times. The V call is TRBV19, the J call TRBJ2-1; D is perhaps TRBD1 or TRBD2 (5 bases each). Germline V lookup: CDR1 LNHDA, CDR2 SQIVND (reference sequence). Trimming took off 1 base at V and 9 bases at J, with 10 bases between the two ends. The CDR3 has 13 residues. The CDR3 DNA reads as TGTGCCAGTAGTATAGCGGGGCCGAGTGAGCAGTTCTTC. This translates into CASSIAGPSEQFF.

In regard to this clonotype: A much larger clone differs from this one at a single base, so this may be a read error. The V and J genes are TRBV2 and TRBJ2-5, with D perhaps being TRBD1 or TRBD2 (7 bases each). This CDR3 spans 14 amino acids. The V end lost 7 bases, the J end lost 11 bases, and 23 bases lay between the germline ends. Germline CDR1 and CDR2: SNHLY and FYNNEI. The CDR3 nucleotides read TGTGCCAGCATCAGGGGGGGGGCCGCCAATGAGCAGTACTTC. This codes for CASIRGGAANEQYF.